These 32 T cell receptor beta chains share one sample of origin, sequenced in a study of CD8 T cells in ankylosing spondylitis. TCRdb called the 5' RACE reads again in MiXCR, with one record for every CDR3 protein. The top ten clones hold nearly 7% of a sample with about 540,000 distinct CDR3 sequences, approximately 12% of them seen once. These TCRs are of unknown antigen specificity. Study-wide results and limits: For ankylosing spondylitis blood, a TCR beta motif of 7 to 9 highly homologous variants appeared characteristic.

Sequenced input: blood, either unsorted or a sorted T cell fraction (not recorded which). The receptors come from a male donor with ankylosing spondylitis.

The CDR3 nucleotides read TGTGCCAGCGCGTTCGCCGGGACCCACAACGAGCAGTACTTC. Its translation is CASAFAGTHNEQYF. The rearrangement joins TRBV11-2 to TRBJ2-7; D assignment may be TRBD1 or TRBD2 (5 bases each). The germline V gene encodes CDR1 SGHAT and CDR2 FQNNGV. CDR3 length: 14 amino acids. Between the trimmed V and J ends, which lost 8 bases and 5 bases, there was a span of 19 bases.

Comment on this clonotype: A much larger clone lies one base from this, so it may be a read error. V is TRBV10-3 and J is TRBJ1-5, with TRBD1 matching over 10 bases. Germline loops: CDR1 ENHRY, CDR2 SYGVKD. Trimming took 7 bases from V and 0 from J; bases not matched to a gene: 15. The CDR3 spans 19 residues. The CDR3 DNA is TGTGCCATCACCGTTTATCCTGACAGGGGGCTTGGTAGCAATCAGCCCCAGCATTTT. It specifies CAITVYPDRGLGSNQPQHF.

The V call is TRBV20-1, the J call TRBJ2-5, with TRBD1 identical over 8 bases. The V segment lost 4 bases and the J segment 5 bases; nucleotides outside the gene matches: 6. Germline assignment: CDR1 DFQATT and CDR2 SNEGSKA (reference sequence). The CDR3 spans 13 residues. The CDR3 loop is CSATQGAGETQYF. In DNA, the CDR3 is TGCAGTGCTACTCAGGGGGCCGGGGAGACCCAGTACTTC.

This sequence joins TRBV11-3 and TRBJ1-1; no clear D gene. The V gene's germline CDR1 is SGHNT and CDR2 YENEEA. Trimming removed 5 bases from V and 9 bases from J, with 22 bases in between. CDR3 length: 15 residues. The CDR3 loop reads CASSLMPRALRKAFF. The CDR3 DNA sequence: TGTGCCAGCAGCCTAATGCCACGGGCTCTCCGTAAAGCTTTCTTT.

About this clonotype itself: Mismatch with germline at one junction end may stem from a read error. The chain links TRBV6-1 to TRBJ1-1; weak D call: TRBD1 (6 bases). In germline, CDR1 is MNHNS, CDR2 SASEGT. The CDR3 covers 14 residues. The CDR3 nucleotides read TGTGCCAGCAGTGCGGGACACGCTTACACGGAAGCTTTCTTT. Its translation: CASSAGHAYTEAFF.

This chain joins TRBV29-1 and TRBJ1-2; weak D call: TRBD1 (5 bases). V lost 7 bases to trimming and J lost 7 bases, with 13 bases between them. The length of the CDR3 is 11 residues. Germline V lookup: CDR1 SQVTM, CDR2 ANQGSEA. CDR3 protein: CSAFATAGYTF. The CDR3 bases are TGCAGCGCTTTCGCGACAGCTGGCTACACCTTC.

This clonotype was observed a few times. The J gene is TRBJ2-1, the V gene TRBV24-1, with 7 positions matching TRBD1. Trimming removed 12 bases from V and 3 bases from J; junction bases left unmatched: 13. This CDR3 comprises 15 residues. The V gene's germline CDR1 is KGHDR and CDR2 SFDVKD. The CDR3 sequence is CAVGLGQTFYNEQFF. In DNA form, the CDR3 reads TGTGCCGTAGGACTGGGACAGACCTTCTACAATGAGCAGTTCTTC.

CDR3 sequence (DNA): TGTGCCTGGAGTTGGTCAACAAGGGGCTACGAGCAGTACTTC. This gives the protein CAWSWSTRGYEQYF. V usage is TRBV30 and J usage is TRBJ2-7, with D possibly being TRBD1 (5 bases). Between the trimmed V and J ends, which lost 2 bases and 3 bases, there was a span of 14 bases. Per the germline V gene, CDR1 is GTSNPN and CDR2 is SVGIG (reference sequence). The CDR3 spans 14 residues.

V usage is TRBV10-3 and J usage is TRBJ2-2; 8 positions match TRBD1. Looked up from germline, CDR1 is ENHRY and CDR2 is SYGVKD. This CDR3 comprises 14 residues. V was pared by 6 bases and J by 4 bases, with 4 bases of the junction left unmatched. CDR3 amino acids: CAISDRGPTGELFF. CDR3 in DNA: TGTGCCATCAGCGACAGGGGTCCCACCGGGGAGCTGTTTTTT.

The V gene is TRBV4-1, the J gene TRBJ2-1; 8 nucleotides line up with TRBD2. J gave up 8 bases and V 0 bases, and 9 bases lay outside the gene matches. In germline, CDR1 is MGHRA, CDR2 YSYEKL. This CDR3 spans 16 amino acids. The CDR3 coding sequence is TGCGCCAGCAGCCAAGAGCTAGGACTAGCAGCCCATGAGCAGTTCTTC. Protein product: CASSQELGLAAHEQFF.

In this sample, this clonotype turned up a few times. The V call is TRBV3-1, the J call TRBJ2-2, with TRBD2 matching over 11 bases. V shed 2 bases, J shed 3 bases, and the junction held 2 bases outside the gene matches. This CDR3 is built from 16 residues. Germline CDR1 is LGHDT and CDR2 is YNNKEL (reference sequence). The CDR3 DNA reads as TGTGCCAGCAGCCAAACTAGCGGGAGCCACACCGGGGAGCTGTTTTTT. Its protein is CASSQTSGSHTGELFF.

A single count supports this clonotype. V and J are TRBV20-1 and TRBJ1-6; tentative D call: TRBD1 (6 bases). The CDR3 runs 15 residues. In germline, CDR1 is DFQATT, CDR2 SNEGSKA (reference sequence). Trimming took off 5 bases at V and 5 bases at J, with 16 bases between the two ends. The CDR3 region is CSAQRGGRDNSPLHF. The CDR3, as DNA: TGCAGTGCTCAGAGGGGGGGGAGGGATAATTCACCCCTCCACTTT.

This clonotype was seen more than once but under ten times. The V and J genes are TRBV29-1 and TRBJ2-5; no firm D call. V dropped 0 bases and J dropped 3 bases, with 8 bases sitting between them. CDR1 is SQVTM and CDR2 is ANQGSEA in the germline V gene. CDR3 size: 13 residues. The CDR3 sequence: CSVEDTQKETQYF. CDR3 bases: TGCAGCGTTGAAGACACCCAAAAAGAGACCCAGTACTTC. Using reference TRBV29-1 and TRBJ2-5 for the parts outside the CDR3, the full variable domain is SAVISQKPSRDICQRGTSLTIQCQVDSQVTMMFWYRQQPGQSLTLIATANQGSEATYESGFVIDKFPISRPNLTFSTLTVSNMSPEDSSIYLCSVEDTQKETQYFGPGTRLLVL.

The chain employs TRBV10-3 and TRBJ2-7, with D possibly matching TRBD1 (6 bases). V lost 2 bases, J lost 3 bases, and 11 bases lay in between. This CDR3 is 14 amino acids long. CDR1 and CDR2 (germline): ENHRY, SYGVKD. The CDR3 loop reads CAISEGGRGYEQYF. The CDR3 nucleotides read TGTGCCATCAGTGAGGGGGGCCGGGGCTACGAGCAGTACTTC.

The chain recombines TRBV29-1 with TRBJ1-4, with TRBD1 identical over 7 bases. There are 13 residues in the CDR3. J was trimmed by 8 bases and V by 7 bases; bases with no gene match: 10. Germline CDR1 SQVTM, CDR2 ANQGSEA. The CDR3 protein is CSGQGGAWEKLFF. In DNA, the CDR3 is TGCAGCGGACAAGGGGGCGCTTGGGAAAAACTGTTTTTT.

The rearrangement joins TRBV2 to TRBJ2-3; D is undetermined. V lost 3 bases and J lost 7, with 8 bases in between. Per the germline V gene, CDR1 is SNHLY and CDR2 is FYNNEI. This CDR3 is 12 amino acids long. In nucleotides, the CDR3 is TGTGCCAGCAGTGACGAGCGTAATACGCAGTATTTT. Amino acids: CASSDERNTQYF.

A few counts support this clonotype. The gene calls are TRBV9 and TRBJ1-1, with a tentative D call TRBD1 (5 bases). Deletions cut 4 bases from V and 7 bases from J, with 11 bases between. The CDR3 totals 12 residues. The germline V gene has CDR1 SGDLS and CDR2 YYNGEE. The CDR3 region has the DNA TGTGCCAGCAGCCCTCAGGGAGGTGAAGCTTTCTTT. The encoded protein is CASSPQGGEAFF.

The rearrangement joins TRBV5-1 to TRBJ1-5; maybe TRBD1 (5 bases). The V gene's germline CDR1 is SGHRS and CDR2 YFSETQ. V lost 4 bases and J lost 3, with 14 bases in between. The CDR3 loop spans 15 amino acids. CDR3 region: CASSPGQGNNQPQHF. The CDR3 DNA reads as TGCGCCAGCAGCCCCGGGCAGGGAAACAATCAGCCCCAGCATTTT. The entire variable domain, with the rest obtained from reference TRBV5-1 and TRBJ1-5, is as follows: KAGVTQTPRYLIKTRGQQVTLSCSPISGHRSVSWYQQTPGQGLQFLFEYFSETQRNKGNFPGRFSGRQFSNSRSEMNVSTLELGDSALYLCASSPGQGNNQPQHFGDGTRLSIL.

This clonotype was observed many times. The V gene is TRBV20-1, the J gene TRBJ2-3; 7 bases line up with TRBD2. After removal of 6 bases from V and 6 bases from J, the junction contained 18 bases not matched to a gene. CDR3 length equals 16 residues. Germline V gene sequence: CDR1 DFQATT, CDR2 SNEGSKA (reference sequence). The CDR3 bases are TGCAGTGCCACCCCACCTAGCGGCTACGGGGGGGATACGCAGTATTTT. This translates into CSATPPSGYGGDTQYF.

Notes on this clonotype: Given a much more abundant clone one base away, this may be a read error. The rearrangement uses TRBV7-2 and TRBJ1-4; maybe TRBD1 (6 bases). The CDR3 sequence is 14 residues long. In germline, CDR1 is SGHTA, CDR2 FQGNSA. V was clipped by 5 bases and J by 6 bases, with 13 bases between them. CDR3 sequence: CASSPAGADEKLFF. The CDR3 nucleotides are TGTGCCAGCAGCCCGGCGGGGGCGGATGAAAAACTGTTTTTT.

This clonotype was seen repeatedly, ten times or more. This CDR3 is CASSLAGGSNTGELFF. The CDR3 DNA is TGTGCCAGCAGCTTAGCGGGAGGATCAAACACCGGGGAGCTGTTTTTT. V usage is TRBV7-2 and J usage is TRBJ2-2; possible D gene TRBD2, 6 bases. The CDR3 has 16 amino acids. The germline gives CDR1 SGHTA, CDR2 FQGNSA. Trimming pared 0 bases from V and 2 bases from J, leaving 10 bases between.

This chain connects TRBV19 to TRBJ1-1; D is perhaps TRBD1 (6 bases). Germline V gene lookup returns CDR1 LNHDA and CDR2 SQIVND (reference sequence). Trimming took 4 bases from V and 5 from J, leaving 14 bases between them. This CDR3 has 14 amino acids. This CDR3 reads CASSTSRGVTEAFF. CDR3 DNA: TGTGCCAGTAGTACCTCTAGGGGGGTGACTGAAGCTTTCTTT.

The table lists this clonotype with a few counts. DNA for the CDR3: TGTGCCAGCAGCTCCGCAGCGGGAGTTACCGGGGAGCTGTTTTTT. It yields the protein CASSSAAGVTGELFF. The chain has TRBV7-2 and TRBJ2-2, with TRBD2 matching over 8 bases. Germline lookup yields CDR1 SGHTA and CDR2 FQGNSA. Trimming cost V 4 bases and J 5 bases; bases outside gene matches: 6. The CDR3 is made up of 15 amino acids.

The chain joins TRBV20-1 to TRBJ2-1, with TRBD2 identical over 14 bases. The trim removed 3 bases at V and 2 bases at J, leaving 3 bases unmatched. The germline V gene encodes CDR1 DFQATT and CDR2 SNEGSKA (reference sequence). This CDR3 comprises 16 residues. CDR3 nucleotides: TGCAGTGCTAGGACTAGCGGGAGGGGCACCTACAATGAGCAGTTCTTC. As protein: CSARTSGRGTYNEQFF.

V usage is TRBV5-6 and J usage is TRBJ2-7; the match to TRBD1 covers 8 bases. In germline, CDR1 is SGHDT, CDR2 YYEEEE. The CDR3 totals 17 residues. The V and J ends lost 3 bases and 1 base, in that order; junction bases with no gene match: 12. The CDR3 coding sequence is TGTGCCAGCAGCTCCTCTATGAAGCAGGGGGCTTCCTACGAGCAGTACGTC. It specifies CASSSSMKQGASYEQYV.

The chain employs TRBV7-9 and TRBJ2-3; 8 nucleotides agree with TRBD2. CDR1 SEHNR and CDR2 FQNEAQ come from the germline V gene (reference sequence). Trimming took 5 bases from V and 0 from J; bases not matched to a gene: 7. The CDR3 extends over 16 amino acids. DNA for the CDR3: TGTGCCAGCAGCCCACATAGCGGGATAAGCACAGATACGCAGTATTTT. Its protein product is CASSPHSGISTDTQYF.

The chain links TRBV7-2 to TRBJ2-5; D gene ambiguous. This CDR3 is built from 15 residues. Trimming left V 2 bases short and J 8 bases short, with 18 bases between. The germline CDR1 and CDR2 sequences are SGHTA and FQGNSA. The DNA of the CDR3 is TGTGCCAGCAGCTTAAAAATAGCCCCCTCCGGAACCCAGTACTTC. Its translation is CASSLKIAPSGTQYF.

J is TRBJ2-1 and V is TRBV20-1; TRBD2 matches 10 bases. The CDR3 is 16 residues long. Germline V gene lookup returns CDR1 DFQATT and CDR2 SNEGSKA (reference sequence). After removal of 0 bases from V and 9 bases from J, the junction contained 11 bases not matched to a gene. CDR3: CSARDRRAGGFGEQFF. The CDR3 bases are TGCAGTGCTAGAGATCGGCGAGCGGGAGGGTTCGGTGAGCAGTTCTTC.

The V and J genes are TRBV4-2 and TRBJ2-1, with 8 bases aligning to TRBD1. The V gene's germline CDR1 is LGHNA and CDR2 YNFKEQ. There are 15 residues in the CDR3. J gave up 6 bases and V 0 bases, and 4 bases lay outside the gene matches. The CDR3 DNA reads as TGTGCCAGCAGCCAAGATCCGACAGGGGCCAATGAGCAGTTCTTC. Amino acids: CASSQDPTGANEQFF.

This clonotype was observed many times. This chain connects TRBV4-2 to TRBJ2-1; 8 bases map to TRBD1. Germline V gene lookup returns CDR1 LGHNA and CDR2 YNFKEQ. The CDR3 is 15 residues long. The junction had 4 bases not matched to a gene; V was cut back by 1 base and J by 5 bases. CDR3 coding DNA: TGTGCCAGCAGCCAAGTGGACAGGGATGACAATGAGCAGTTCTTC. Encoded protein: CASSQVDRDDNEQFF.

The rearrangement links TRBV11-2 to TRBJ2-7; D is unresolved. CDR1 and CDR2 (germline): SGHAT, FQNNGV. The CDR3 consists of 14 residues. With 5 bases removed from V and 0 bases from J, the gap between germline ends came to 11 bases. The CDR3 region is CASSGVPSSYEQYF. The CDR3 DNA is TGTGCCAGCAGCGGGGTACCAAGCTCCTACGAGCAGTACTTC.

Only a few counts were recorded for this clonotype. This chain uses TRBV3-1 with TRBJ1-2, with 9 bases fitting TRBD1. Germline V gene sequence: CDR1 LGHDT, CDR2 YNNKEL (reference sequence). V shed 4 bases, J shed 3 bases, and the junction held 3 bases outside the gene matches. CDR3 length: 14 amino acids. CDR3 region: CASSPRDRDYGYTF. The CDR3 region has the DNA TGTGCCAGCAGCCCAAGGGACAGGGACTATGGCTACACCTTC. Full variable domain (missing parts from reference TRBV3-1 and TRBJ1-2): DTAVSQTPKYLVTQMGNDKSIKCEQNLGHDTMYWYKQDSKKFLKIMFSYNNKELIINETVPNRFSPKSPDKAHLNLHINSLELGDSAVYFCASSPRDRDYGYTFGSGTRLTVV.